What follows is one TCR beta chain and its context. Its antigen is as yet unknown. Germline lookup yields CDR1 MDHEN and CDR2 SYDVKM. The ends were cut back, 5 bases at V and 5 bases at J, with 21 bases in the middle. CDR3 length equals 16 residues. This sample is part of a study of beta chain features in type 1 diabetes. The authors reverse transcribed all of the isolated RNA, so sequencing captured expressed TCRB transcripts. Libraries were prepared by immunoSEQ multiplex PCR; TCRdb keeps only in-frame clonotypes and omits some of them. The sample has some 660,000 clones; roughly an eighth are singletons. Study observations and caveats: Using cDNA template may skew counts toward highly expressing activated cells. Significant though moderate, a shortening of TCRB CDR3s appeared in all four CD4+ subsets of Type 1 diabetes patients.

This clonotype was sampled from a man younger than 30 with type 1 diabetes. Sequencing used naive CD4+ T cells from blood. The chain links TRBV28 to TRBJ2-5; the D gene is possibly TRBD2 (5 bases). The chain's CDR3 is CASSARHYPRRETQYF. The CDR3 DNA reads as TGTGCCAGCAGTGCCCGACACTACCCGAGGAGGGAGACCCAGTACTTC.